The 26 T cell receptor beta chains below all came from one sample that was sequenced in a study of T-cell memory formation after mild COVID-19. TCRdb reprocessed the 5' RACE reads via MiXCR and lists one record per CDR3 protein. This table has approximately 100,000 distinct CDR3 sequences, 11% appearing once. Sequencing input: PBMCs or a T cell subset sorted from them (not recorded which). The receptors here all came from a man between 18 and 29 years old who had mild COVID-19 (a few samples of this study predate the infection). Cell type and time point are not known.

The chain joins TRBV6-1 to TRBJ1-2; D not resolved. Trimming stripped 4 bases from V and 4 bases from J, with 13 bases between. The CDR3 consists of 14 residues. Germline assignment: CDR1 MNHNS and CDR2 SASEGT. In DNA form, the CDR3 reads TGTGCCAGCAGTGGTGAACTCACCTCCTATGGCTACACCTTC. As protein: CASSGELTSYGYTF.

The rearrangement links TRBV18 to TRBJ2-7, with 10 nucleotides matching TRBD1. Germline values: CDR1 KGHSH, CDR2 LQKENI. The CDR3 spans 15 residues. V dropped 4 bases and J dropped 7; count of bases not matched to a gene: 10. CDR3 in amino acids: CASSLSGTGVWEQYV. The CDR3, as DNA: TGTGCCAGCTCACTCTCCGGGACAGGGGTTTGGGAGCAGTACGTC.

This clonotype was observed a few times. This chain links TRBV6-5 with TRBJ2-2, with TRBD2 as a possible D gene (7 bases). CDR1 and CDR2 from the germline V gene are MNHEY and SVGAGI. Trimming left V 9 bases short and J 5 bases short, with 13 bases between. The CDR3 runs 13 residues. CDR3 in DNA: TGTGCCAGTCGGGGGGCCCTAACCGGGGAGCTGTTTTTT. This sequence encodes CASRGALTGELFF.

This chain links TRBV12-3 or TRBV12-4 with TRBJ2-3, with 8 nucleotides matching TRBD1. Trimming took 4 bases from V and 2 from J; bases not matched to a gene: 2. The CDR3 loop spans 14 amino acids. This chain's CDR3 is CASSSTGDTDTQYF. In DNA form, the CDR3 reads TGTGCCAGCAGTTCGACAGGGGACACAGATACGCAGTATTTT.

This chain joins TRBV15 and TRBJ2-6; D uncertain. The CDR3 is 15 residues long. V dropped 4 bases and J dropped 0 bases, with 7 bases sitting between them. Germline loops: CDR1 LNHNV, CDR2 YYDKDF (reference sequence). The CDR3 loop reads CATSTRVSGANVLTF. CDR3 nucleotides: TGTGCCACCAGCACCCGGGTCTCTGGGGCCAACGTCCTGACTTTC.

This clonotype has a handful of counts. The rearrangement uses TRBV20-1 and TRBJ2-1; 9 nucleotides agree with TRBD2. Germline-derived CDR1 and CDR2 are DFQATT and SNEGSKA (reference sequence). The CDR3 loop spans 14 amino acids. V gave up 3 bases and J gave up 7 bases; unmatched junction bases: 7. The CDR3 DNA follows: TGCAGTGCTAGTCTCGGCGGGGGGGCGAATGAGCAGTTCTTC. Translating it yields CSASLGGGANEQFF.

The V and J genes are TRBV5-1 and TRBJ2-7; maybe TRBD1 (6 bases). Germline assignment: CDR1 SGHRS and CDR2 YFSETQ. The CDR3 is made up of 14 amino acids. Trimming stripped 1 base from V and 5 bases from J, with 13 bases between. The CDR3 sequence: CASSLTGPGNEQYF. CDR3 bases: TGCGCCAGCAGCTTGACAGGGCCCGGTAACGAGCAGTACTTC.

This clonotype was seen more than once but under ten times. V usage is TRBV7-3 and J usage is TRBJ2-3, with 7 bases that match TRBD1. This CDR3 contains 15 residues. Germline values: CDR1 SGHTA, CDR2 FQGTGA. The trim removed 3 bases at V and 4 bases at J, leaving 7 bases unmatched. The CDR3 here is CASSFNGRGSDTQYF. CDR3 in DNA: TGTGCCAGCAGCTTTAACGGCAGGGGGTCAGATACGCAGTATTTT.

This clonotype has a handful of counts. The V gene is TRBV7-3, the J gene TRBJ2-3; 16 nucleotides match TRBD2. The CDR3 sequence is 17 residues long. Germline trimming cut 5 bases from V and 6 bases from J; bases unmatched to any gene: 8. CDR1 is SGHTA, CDR2 FQGTGA, per germline. Here the CDR3 reads CASSPGTSGGARDTQYF. The CDR3 DNA reads TGTGCCAGCAGCCCCGGGACTAGCGGGGGGGCAAGGGATACGCAGTATTTT.

This clonotype has ten or more counts. The rearrangement uses TRBV12-3 or TRBV12-4 and TRBJ2-7; D is ambiguous. The CDR3 is 15 residues long. The V end lost 6 bases, the J end lost 3 bases, and 18 bases lay between the germline ends. CDR3 sequence reads: CASSPGAGSFYEQYF. Written as DNA, the CDR3 is TGTGCCAGCAGCCCCGGTGCAGGTTCCTTCTACGAGCAGTACTTC.

CDR3 coding DNA: TGTGCCAGCAGCCCAGACGCCTACGAGCAGTACGTC. It specifies CASSPDAYEQYV. The chain recombines TRBV11-1 with TRBJ2-7; D is undetermined. Trimming took off 5 bases at V and 2 bases at J, with 7 bases between the two ends. CDR3 length equals 12 residues. Germline CDR1 and CDR2: SGHAT and FQDESV (reference sequence).

The chain uses TRBV7-9 and TRBJ1-1; no clear D gene. CDR1 and CDR2 from the germline V gene are SEHNR and FQNEAQ (reference sequence). V gave up 8 bases and J gave up 2 bases, with 12 bases separating them. This CDR3 contains 13 residues. The CDR3 bases are TGTGCCAGCGGTAGGACGGGTAACACTGAAGCTTTCTTT. Protein product: CASGRTGNTEAFF.

There are a few counts of this clonotype. This chain links TRBV4-3 with TRBJ2-7, with a weak D call TRBD1 (5 bases). This CDR3 contains 16 residues. CDR1 and CDR2 from the germline V gene are LGHNA and YSLEER. V was pared by 8 bases and J by 3 bases, with 23 bases between. CDR3 loop: CASPPRHDRQFYEQYV. CDR3 sequence (DNA): TGCGCCAGCCCTCCCCGCCACGACAGACAGTTCTACGAGCAGTACGTC.

This clonotype was detected only a few times. V and J are TRBV15 and TRBJ2-1, with 10 bases matching TRBD2. CDR1 is LNHNV and CDR2 is YYDKDF in the germline V gene (reference sequence). V shed 5 bases, J shed 9 bases, and the junction held 10 bases outside the gene matches. The CDR3 has 15 amino acids. As DNA, the CDR3 is TGTGCCACCAGCTTCGGAGCGGGGGGGTTTGGTGAGCAGTTCTTC. This codes for CATSFGAGGFGEQFF.

In this sample, this clonotype turned up a few times. The rearrangement links TRBV4-3 to TRBJ2-7, with 10 bases fitting TRBD1. The germline gives CDR1 LGHNA, CDR2 YSLEER. Trimming at V came to 5 bases and at J to 10 bases, leaving 17 bases not matched to a gene. The length of the CDR3 is 16 residues. The CDR3 DNA follows: TGCGCCAGCAGCGAAGGGACAGGGGAGTTTCGAGCTCCCCAGTACTTC. It encodes CASSEGTGEFRAPQYF.

This clonotype was seen repeatedly, ten times or more. The gene calls are TRBV7-9 and TRBJ2-7; 10 positions match TRBD1. V was pared by 7 bases and J by 4 bases, with 7 bases of the junction left unmatched. Germline loops: CDR1 SEHNR, CDR2 FQNEAQ (reference sequence). The CDR3 is 14 residues long. The chain's CDR3 is CASNGTGAAYEQYF. The CDR3 DNA reads as TGTGCCAGCAACGGGACAGGGGCGGCGTACGAGCAGTACTTC.

This clonotype came up many times. This chain joins TRBV6-5 and TRBJ2-1, with 9 bases that match TRBD2. Germline-derived CDR1 and CDR2 are MNHEY and SVGAGI. The CDR3 has 14 residues. J was trimmed by 6 bases and V by 10 bases; bases with no gene match: 10. The CDR3 is CATSGGGATNEQFF. The CDR3 nucleotides are TGTGCCACTTCTGGCGGGGGGGCCACCAATGAGCAGTTCTTC.

This clonotype was seen more than once but under ten times. The gene calls are TRBV6-5 and TRBJ1-5; TRBD1 agrees at 7 bases. The CDR3 has 13 residues. The V segment lost 2 bases and the J segment 5 bases; nucleotides outside the gene matches: 0. The germline V gene has CDR1 MNHEY and CDR2 SVGAGI. CDR3 loop: CASSYQGDQPQHF. DNA of the CDR3: TGTGCCAGCAGTTACCAGGGGGATCAGCCCCAGCATTTT.

V usage is TRBV27 and J usage is TRBJ1-5; D is unclear. With 2 bases removed from V and 3 bases from J, the gap between germline ends came to 5 bases. This CDR3 spans 13 amino acids. Germline CDR1 is MNHEY and CDR2 is SMNVEV (reference sequence). Written as DNA, the CDR3 is TGTGCCAGCAGTTTAGGCGACAATCAGCCCCAGCATTTT. Translating gives CASSLGDNQPQHF.

The chain recombines TRBV27 with TRBJ2-1; TRBD2 matches at 7 bases. This CDR3 spans 16 amino acids. With 3 bases clipped from V and 0 bases from J, the junction kept 5 bases outside the gene matches. Germline V gives CDR1 MNHEY, CDR2 SMNVEV (reference sequence). The CDR3 DNA follows: TGTGCCAGCAGTTTCTCGACGGGGGGCTCCTACAATGAGCAGTTCTTC. Translating gives CASSFSTGGSYNEQFF.

This clonotype was seen a few times. The chain combines TRBV7-9 with TRBJ2-1; D remains unclear. CDR3 length: 13 amino acids. Trimming took 1 base from V and 6 from J, leaving 7 bases between them. Germline assignment: CDR1 SEHNR and CDR2 FQNEAQ (reference sequence). The CDR3 DNA reads TGTGCCAGCAGCTTAGTAGGGATCAATGAGCAGTTCTTC. This encodes CASSLVGINEQFF. Together with reference TRBV7-9 and TRBJ2-1, the CDR3 gives the full variable domain: DTGVSQNPRHKITKRGQNVTFRCDPISEHNRLYWYRQTLGQGPEFLTYFQNEAQLEKSRLLSDRFSAERPKGSFSTLEIQRTEQGDSAMYLCASSLVGINEQFFGPGTRLTVL.

This chain links TRBV12-3 or TRBV12-4 with TRBJ2-3, with D uncertain. This CDR3 comprises 14 residues. V was shortened by 7 bases and J by 6 bases, with 17 bases between the two germline ends. This CDR3 is CASKGARMMDTQYF. CDR3 DNA: TGTGCCAGCAAAGGTGCGAGGATGATGGATACGCAGTATTTT.

This clonotype turned up a few times. The chain has TRBV7-6 and TRBJ2-1; no clear D gene. The CDR3 extends over 12 amino acids. Germline CDR1 is SGHVS and CDR2 is FNYEAQ. V gave up 0 bases and J gave up 8 bases, with 5 bases separating them. The CDR3 protein is CASSLAADEQFF. CDR3 in DNA: TGTGCCAGCAGCTTAGCCGCCGATGAGCAGTTCTTC.

The chain joins TRBV15 to TRBJ2-7; the match to TRBD1 covers 8 bases. Germline CDR1 LNHNV, CDR2 YYDKDF (reference sequence). V was clipped by 5 bases and J by 3 bases; unmatched bases: 12. The length of the CDR3 is 16 residues. DNA for the CDR3: TGTGCCACCAGCGGGCGGTCCGGGACAGGAGACTACGAGCAGTACGTC. It codes for CATSGRSGTGDYEQYV.

This clonotype turned up a few times. The chain carries TRBV12-5 and TRBJ1-5; D unclear. Germline V gene data show CDR1 as LGHNT and CDR2 as FRNRAP. The CDR3 runs to 14 residues. The ends were cut back, 1 base at V and 4 bases at J, with 8 bases in the middle. For the CDR3, the DNA is TGTGCTAGTGGTTTGGGGAACACGAATCAGCCCCAGCATTTT. Its protein product is CASGLGNTNQPQHF.

The V and J genes are TRBV6-2 or TRBV6-3 and TRBJ2-1, with D possibly being TRBD2 (6 bases). Germline CDR1 reads MNHEY; CDR2 reads SVGEGT. This CDR3 has 12 residues. The V end was cut by 9 bases, the J end by 6 bases, with 12 bases between. The DNA for the CDR3 is TGTGCCAGTGGACTATCGGGCAATGAGCAGTTCTTC. Its protein is CASGLSGNEQFF.